Listed here are 5 T cell receptor beta chains from one sample, sequenced in a study of molecular identifiers for immune sequencing clone quantification. From the PCR reads, TCRdb called clonotypes with MiXCR, one entry per CDR3 protein. The sample contains just under 20,000 distinct CDR3 sequences, about a fifth of which appear only once. The specimen was naive CD8+ T cells from blood, with Jurkat cell RNA spiked in. The subset: FACS-sorted CD8+CD4-CCR7+CD45RA+ naive T cells. The receptors stem from a human donor in good health. Some libraries in this study had Jurkat cell RNA spiked in.

Ten or more counts support this clonotype. The chain joins TRBV6-5 to TRBJ2-3; no definite D call. Germline CDR1 is MNHEY and CDR2 is SVGAGI. This CDR3 spans 14 amino acids. Trimming shortened V by 5 bases and J by 6 bases, and 15 bases separated the two germline ends. DNA for the CDR3: TGTGCCAGCAGTCCCGGCCATCCCGGGGATACGCAGTATTTT. This encodes CASSPGHPGDTQYF.

Ten or more counts support this clonotype. The V gene is TRBV5-1, the J gene TRBJ2-7, with D unclear. The length of the CDR3 is 12 residues. CDR1 and CDR2 (germline): SGHRS, YFSETQ. V was trimmed by 4 bases and J by 1 base, leaving 6 bases between them. This CDR3 is CASSTTSYEQYF. CDR3 coding DNA: TGCGCCAGCAGCACCACTTCCTACGAGCAGTACTTC.

The J gene is TRBJ1-5, the V gene TRBV28, with 7 bases lining up with TRBD1. Germline loops: CDR1 MDHEN, CDR2 SYDVKM. The CDR3 is 15 residues long. The ends lost 7 bases at V and 0 bases at J; junction bases unmatched: 6. CDR3 region: CASIRDSYSNQPQHF. The CDR3, as DNA: TGTGCCAGCATTAGGGACAGCTATAGCAATCAGCCCCAGCATTTT.

This clonotype was observed many times. This sequence joins TRBV4-3 and TRBJ2-5; D may be TRBD1 or TRBD2 (6 bases each). The CDR3 consists of 17 residues. Trimming shortened V by 2 bases and J by 4 bases, and 20 bases separated the two germline ends. Germline lookup yields CDR1 LGHNA and CDR2 YSLEER. The CDR3 here is CASSQQGPADGGETQYF. The CDR3, as DNA: TGCGCCAGCAGCCAACAGGGGCCAGCGGACGGGGGAGAGACCCAGTACTTC.

A few counts support this clonotype. The chain is built from TRBV7-9 and TRBJ2-7; 7 bases fit TRBD1. This CDR3 has 13 residues. Germline CDR1 reads SEHNR; CDR2 reads FQNEAQ (reference sequence). Germline trimming cut 5 bases from V and 1 base from J; bases unmatched to any gene: 2. The CDR3: CASSHRGSYEQYF. Here the CDR3 DNA reads TGTGCCAGCAGCCACAGGGGATCCTACGAGCAGTACTTC.